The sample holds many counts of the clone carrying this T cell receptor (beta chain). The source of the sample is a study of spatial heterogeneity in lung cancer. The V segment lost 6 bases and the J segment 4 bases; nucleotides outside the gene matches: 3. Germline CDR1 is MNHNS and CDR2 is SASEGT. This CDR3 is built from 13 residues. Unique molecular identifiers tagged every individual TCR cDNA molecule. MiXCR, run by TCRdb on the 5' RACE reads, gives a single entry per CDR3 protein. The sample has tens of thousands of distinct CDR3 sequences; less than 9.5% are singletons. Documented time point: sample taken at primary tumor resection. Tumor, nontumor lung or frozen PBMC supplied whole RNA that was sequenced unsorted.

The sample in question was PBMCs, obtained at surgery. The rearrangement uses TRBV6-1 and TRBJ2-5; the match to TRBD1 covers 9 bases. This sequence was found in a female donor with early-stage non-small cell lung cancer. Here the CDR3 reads CASRAQGAETQYF. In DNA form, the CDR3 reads TGTGCCAGCAGAGCACAGGGGGCAGAGACCCAGTACTTC.